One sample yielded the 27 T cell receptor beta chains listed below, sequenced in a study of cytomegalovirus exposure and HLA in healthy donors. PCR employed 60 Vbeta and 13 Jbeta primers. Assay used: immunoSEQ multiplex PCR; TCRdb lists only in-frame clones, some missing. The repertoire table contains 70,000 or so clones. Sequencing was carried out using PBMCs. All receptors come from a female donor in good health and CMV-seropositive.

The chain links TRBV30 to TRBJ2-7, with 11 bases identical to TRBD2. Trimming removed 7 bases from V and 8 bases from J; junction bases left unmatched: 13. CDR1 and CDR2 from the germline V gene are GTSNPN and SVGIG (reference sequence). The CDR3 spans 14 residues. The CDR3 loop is CASKTRASGRQQYF. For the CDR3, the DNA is TGTGCCTCCAAGACCAGGGCTAGCGGGAGGCAGCAGTACTTC.

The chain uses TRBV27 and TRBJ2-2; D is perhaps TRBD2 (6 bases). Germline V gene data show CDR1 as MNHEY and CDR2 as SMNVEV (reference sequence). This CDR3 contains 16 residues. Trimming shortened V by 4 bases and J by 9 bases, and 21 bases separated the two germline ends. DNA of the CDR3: TGTGCCAGCAGTTCGATTATTAGTGGCGGGGCTCGGGAGCTGTTTTTT. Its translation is CASSSIISGGARELFF.

CDR3 DNA: TGTGCCAGTAGTTTCAACAGGGGGGCCGGCGGCTACACCTTC. This translates into CASSFNRGAGGYTF. The genes are TRBV19 and TRBJ1-2; 8 bases match TRBD1. J lost 8 bases, V lost 5 bases, and 10 bases had no gene match. The CDR3 totals 14 residues. The germline gives CDR1 LNHDA, CDR2 SQIVND (reference sequence).

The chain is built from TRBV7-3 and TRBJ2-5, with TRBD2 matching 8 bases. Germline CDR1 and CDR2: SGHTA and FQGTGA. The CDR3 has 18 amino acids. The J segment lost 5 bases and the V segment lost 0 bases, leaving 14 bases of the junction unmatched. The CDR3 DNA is TGTGCCAGCAGCTTAACAGGCGGGGGGATCGCCTCGGGGGAGACCCAGTACTTC. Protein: CASSLTGGGIASGETQYF.

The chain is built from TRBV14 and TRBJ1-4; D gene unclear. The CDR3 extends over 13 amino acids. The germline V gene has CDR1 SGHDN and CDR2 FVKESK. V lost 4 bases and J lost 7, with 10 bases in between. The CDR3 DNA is TGTGCCAGCAGCCTGGTTTCCGGTGAAAAACTGTTTTTT. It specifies CASSLVSGEKLFF.

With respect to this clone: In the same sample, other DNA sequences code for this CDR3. The CDR3 loop is CSVETGGTDTQYF. The CDR3 DNA sequence: TGCAGCGTTGAGACAGGGGGCACAGATACGCAGTATTTT. The chain joins TRBV29-1 to TRBJ2-3; 8 nucleotides agree with TRBD1. The CDR3 has 13 residues. Losses at the gene ends were 3 bases for V and 1 base for J; bases not matched to a gene: 0. Germline V lookup: CDR1 SQVTM, CDR2 ANQGSEA.

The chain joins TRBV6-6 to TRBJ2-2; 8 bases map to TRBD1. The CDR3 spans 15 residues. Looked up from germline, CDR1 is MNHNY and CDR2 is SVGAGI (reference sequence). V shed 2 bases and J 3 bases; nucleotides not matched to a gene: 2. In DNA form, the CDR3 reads TGTGCCAGCAGTTACCGACAGGGGTACACCGGGGAGCTGTTTTTT. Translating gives CASSYRQGYTGELFF.

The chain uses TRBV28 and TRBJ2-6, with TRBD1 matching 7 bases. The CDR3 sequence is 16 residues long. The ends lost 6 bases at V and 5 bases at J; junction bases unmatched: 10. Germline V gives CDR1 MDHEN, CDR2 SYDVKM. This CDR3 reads CASRVEGASRANVLTF. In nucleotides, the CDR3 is TGTGCCAGCAGGGTCGAGGGGGCTAGTAGGGCCAACGTCCTGACTTTC.

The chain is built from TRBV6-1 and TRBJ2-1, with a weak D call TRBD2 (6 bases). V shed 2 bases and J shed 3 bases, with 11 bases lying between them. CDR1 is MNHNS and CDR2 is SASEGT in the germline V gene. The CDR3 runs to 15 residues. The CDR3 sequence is CASSERGGNYNEQFF. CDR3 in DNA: TGTGCCAGCAGTGAACGGGGCGGGAACTACAATGAGCAGTTCTTC.

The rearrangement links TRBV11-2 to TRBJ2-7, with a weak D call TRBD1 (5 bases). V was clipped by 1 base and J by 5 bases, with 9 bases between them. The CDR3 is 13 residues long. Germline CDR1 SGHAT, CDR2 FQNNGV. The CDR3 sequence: CASSLGSGHEQYF. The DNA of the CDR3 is TGTGCCAGCAGCTTAGGATCAGGGCACGAGCAGTACTTC.

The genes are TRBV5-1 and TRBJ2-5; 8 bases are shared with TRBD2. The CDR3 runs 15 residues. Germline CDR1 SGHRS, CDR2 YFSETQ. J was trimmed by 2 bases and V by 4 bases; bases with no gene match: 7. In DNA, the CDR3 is TGCGCCAGCAGCAACGGGGGGGGGACACAAGAGACCCAGTACTTC. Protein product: CASSNGGGTQETQYF.

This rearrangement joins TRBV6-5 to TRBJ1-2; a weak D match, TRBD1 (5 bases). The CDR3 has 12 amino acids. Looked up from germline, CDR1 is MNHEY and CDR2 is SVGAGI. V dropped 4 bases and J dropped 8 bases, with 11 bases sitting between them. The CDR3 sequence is CASSSTGGGYTF. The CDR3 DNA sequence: TGTGCCAGCAGTTCCACGGGGGGGGGCTACACCTTC.

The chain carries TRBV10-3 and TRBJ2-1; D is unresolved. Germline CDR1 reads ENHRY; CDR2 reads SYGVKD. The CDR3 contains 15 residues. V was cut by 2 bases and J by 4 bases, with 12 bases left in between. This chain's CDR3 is CAISEDFKVYNEQFF. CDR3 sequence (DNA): TGTGCCATCAGTGAGGACTTTAAAGTATACAATGAGCAGTTCTTC.

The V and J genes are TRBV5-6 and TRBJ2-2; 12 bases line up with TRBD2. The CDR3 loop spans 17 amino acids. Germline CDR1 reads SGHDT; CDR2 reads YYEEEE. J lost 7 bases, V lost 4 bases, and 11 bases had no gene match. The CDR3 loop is CASSPPGLAGLNGELFF. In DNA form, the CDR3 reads TGTGCCAGCAGCCCCCCCGGACTAGCGGGATTAAACGGGGAGCTGTTTTTT.

The DNA for the CDR3 is TGTGCCAGCAGCTTACAGGGTGGGAACACCGGGGAGCTGTTTTTT. It yields the protein CASSLQGGNTGELFF. This rearrangement joins TRBV7-9 to TRBJ2-2, with D tentatively TRBD1 (5 bases). Germline values: CDR1 SEHNR, CDR2 FQNEAQ (reference sequence). Trimming pared 2 bases from V and 1 base from J, leaving 8 bases between. The CDR3 extends over 15 amino acids.

The CDR3 protein is CASSQEGSLSYEQYF. Here the CDR3 DNA reads TGCGCCAGCAGCCAAGAGGGTAGCCTCTCCTACGAGCAGTACTTC. The J gene is TRBJ2-7, the V gene TRBV4-1; the D is unclear. V was trimmed by 0 bases and J by 0 bases, leaving 9 bases between them. Germline V gene sequence: CDR1 MGHRA, CDR2 YSYEKL. The CDR3 has 15 residues.

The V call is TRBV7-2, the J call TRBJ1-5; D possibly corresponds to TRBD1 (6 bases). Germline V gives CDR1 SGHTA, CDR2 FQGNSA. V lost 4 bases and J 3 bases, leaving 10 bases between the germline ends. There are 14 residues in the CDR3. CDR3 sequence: CASSSDRFNQPQHF. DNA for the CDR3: TGTGCCAGCAGCTCGGACAGATTCAATCAGCCCCAGCATTTT.

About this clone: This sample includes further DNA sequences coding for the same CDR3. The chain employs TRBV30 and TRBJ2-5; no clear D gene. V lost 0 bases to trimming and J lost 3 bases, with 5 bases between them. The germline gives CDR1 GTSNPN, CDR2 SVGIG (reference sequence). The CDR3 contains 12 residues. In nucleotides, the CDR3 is TGTGCCTGGAGTGTACAGAAAGAGACCCAGTACTTC. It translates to CAWSVQKETQYF.

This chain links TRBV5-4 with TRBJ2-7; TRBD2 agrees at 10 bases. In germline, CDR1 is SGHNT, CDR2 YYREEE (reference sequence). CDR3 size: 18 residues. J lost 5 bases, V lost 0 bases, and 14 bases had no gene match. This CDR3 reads CASSLGLAGAGMIDEQYF. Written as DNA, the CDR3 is TGTGCCAGCAGCTTGGGTCTAGCGGGAGCGGGAATGATAGACGAGCAGTACTTC.

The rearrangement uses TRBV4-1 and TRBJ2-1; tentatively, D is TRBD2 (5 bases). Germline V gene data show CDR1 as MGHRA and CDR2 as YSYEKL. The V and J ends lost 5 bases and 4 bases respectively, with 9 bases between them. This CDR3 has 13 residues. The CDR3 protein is CASSEGRYNEQFF. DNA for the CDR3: TGCGCCAGCAGCGAGGGTCGTTACAATGAGCAGTTCTTC.

CDR3 sequence (DNA): TGTGCCAGCAGTTACCCCGACAGAAACACTGAAGCTTTCTTT. Its protein is CASSYPDRNTEAFF. The rearrangement joins TRBV6-5 to TRBJ1-1; maybe TRBD1 (5 bases). V was shortened by 2 bases and J by 2 bases, with 9 bases between the two germline ends. The CDR3 consists of 14 residues. Germline-derived CDR1 and CDR2 are MNHEY and SVGAGI.

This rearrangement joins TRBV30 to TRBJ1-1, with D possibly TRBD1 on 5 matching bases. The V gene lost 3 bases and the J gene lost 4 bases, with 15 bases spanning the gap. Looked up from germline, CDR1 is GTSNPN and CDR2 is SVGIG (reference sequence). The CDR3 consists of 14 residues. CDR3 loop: CAWRVTAGGTEAFF. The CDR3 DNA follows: TGTGCCTGGAGAGTGACCGCGGGGGGCACTGAAGCTTTCTTT.

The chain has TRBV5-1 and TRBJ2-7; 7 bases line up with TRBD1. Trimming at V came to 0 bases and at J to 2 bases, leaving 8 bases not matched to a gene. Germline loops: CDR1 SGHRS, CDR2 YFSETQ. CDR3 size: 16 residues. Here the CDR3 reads CASSLAPGTVTYEQYF. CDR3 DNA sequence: TGCGCCAGCAGCTTGGCCCCCGGGACAGTGACCTACGAGCAGTACTTC.

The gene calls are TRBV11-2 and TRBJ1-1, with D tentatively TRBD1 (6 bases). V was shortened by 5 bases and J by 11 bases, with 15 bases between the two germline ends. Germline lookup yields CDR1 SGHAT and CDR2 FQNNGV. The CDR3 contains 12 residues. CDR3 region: CASSGRGLTAFF. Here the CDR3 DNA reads TGTGCCAGCAGCGGTAGGGGGTTAACGGCTTTCTTT.

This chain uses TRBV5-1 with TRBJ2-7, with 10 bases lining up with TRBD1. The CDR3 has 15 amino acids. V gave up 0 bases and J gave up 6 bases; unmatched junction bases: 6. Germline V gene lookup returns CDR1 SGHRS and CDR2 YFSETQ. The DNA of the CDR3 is TGCGCCAGCAGCTTGGTAGGGACAGGGGCCGGCGAGCAGTACTTC. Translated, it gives CASSLVGTGAGEQYF. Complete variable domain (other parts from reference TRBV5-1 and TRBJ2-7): KAGVTQTPRYLIKTRGQQVTLSCSPISGHRSVSWYQQTPGQGLQFLFEYFSETQRNKGNFPGRFSGRQFSNSRSEMNVSTLELGDSALYLCASSLVGTGAGEQYFGPGTRLTVT.

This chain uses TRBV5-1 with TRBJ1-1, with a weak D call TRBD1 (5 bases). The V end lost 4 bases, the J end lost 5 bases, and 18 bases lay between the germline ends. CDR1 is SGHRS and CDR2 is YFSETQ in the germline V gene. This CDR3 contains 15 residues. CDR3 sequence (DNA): TGCGCCAGCAGCGGCGGACACTCGGGGGGAACTGAAGCTTTCTTT. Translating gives CASSGGHSGGTEAFF.

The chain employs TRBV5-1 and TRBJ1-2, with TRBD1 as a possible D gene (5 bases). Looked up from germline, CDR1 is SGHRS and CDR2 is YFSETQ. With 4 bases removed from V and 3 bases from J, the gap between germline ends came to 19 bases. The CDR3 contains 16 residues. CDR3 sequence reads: CASSARGSTLDYGYTF. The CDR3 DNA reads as TGCGCCAGCAGCGCGCGGGGCTCCACACTCGACTATGGCTACACCTTC.